The 9 T cell receptor beta chains reported below all come from one sample, sequenced in a study of T cells in Graves' hyperthyroidism and ophthalmopathy. Amplification targeted TCR beta CDR3 regions from RNA transcripts. The TCR CDR3 first-round RT-PCR relied on the HTBI primer set. TCRdb reanalysed the multiplex PCR reads using MiXCR and keeps one entry per CDR3 protein. The profile shows fewer than 450,000 distinct CDR3 sequences, roughly 15% of them singletons. Sequenced sample: blood. The receptors were sampled from a woman aged 30 to 39 with Graves' hyperthyroidism that later progressed to Graves' ophthalmopathy.

This clonotype was counted between two and nine times. The chain couples TRBV4-1 to TRBJ1-1; D is unclear. V was clipped by 0 bases and J by 11 bases, with 7 bases between them. CDR3 length equals 11 residues. Germline CDR1 and CDR2: MGHRA and YSYEKL. Written as DNA, the CDR3 is TGCGCCAGCAGCCAAGATTCGTCCGCTTTCTTT. Translating it yields CASSQDSSAFF.

This clonotype was detected ten times or more. The chain employs TRBV4-1 and TRBJ2-2; a weak D match, TRBD1 (5 bases). The germline CDR1 and CDR2 sequences are MGHRA and YSYEKL. V gave up 0 bases and J gave up 1 base, with 9 bases separating them. CDR3 length: 16 residues. DNA for the CDR3: TGCGCCAGCAGCCAAGAACCAGGGCAGAACACCGGGGAGCTGTTTTTT. Protein: CASSQEPGQNTGELFF.

This clonotype was observed a few times. The rearrangement joins TRBV4-1 to TRBJ1-1; weak D call: TRBD1 (6 bases). Germline V gene lookup returns CDR1 MGHRA and CDR2 YSYEKL. The CDR3 sequence is 15 residues long. V lost 0 bases and J lost 5, with 13 bases in between. CDR3 nucleotide sequence: TGCGCCAGCAGCCAAGATCTGGGAAGGGGGACTGAAGCTTTCTTT. Protein product: CASSQDLGRGTEAFF.

This clonotype was observed many times. This chain joins TRBV6-1 and TRBJ1-2, with D unresolved. V lost 6 bases and J 6 bases, leaving 17 bases between the germline ends. Germline CDR1 is MNHNS and CDR2 is SASEGT. The CDR3 covers 14 residues. The CDR3 reads CASRLGSGGNGYTF. In DNA form, the CDR3 reads TGTGCCAGCAGGTTGGGATCTGGAGGGAATGGCTACACCTTC.

V gene TRBV6-2 or TRBV6-3 combines with J gene TRBJ2-1; 12 bases match TRBD2. The CDR3 totals 18 residues. V shed 2 bases, J shed 0 bases, and the junction held 5 bases outside the gene matches. CDR1 is MNHEY and CDR2 is SVGEGT in the germline V gene. The CDR3 sequence is CASSYGTSGFFSYNEQFF. The CDR3 DNA is TGTGCCAGCAGTTACGGGACTAGCGGGTTCTTCTCCTACAATGAGCAGTTCTTC.

The chain uses TRBV6-2 or TRBV6-3 and TRBJ2-4; 7 nucleotides align to TRBD1. After removal of 7 bases from V and 8 bases from J, the junction contained 8 bases not matched to a gene. CDR1 and CDR2 (germline): MNHEY, SVGEGT. The CDR3 has 13 amino acids. CDR3 nucleotides: TGTGCCAGCACTCACAGGCAGGGGGACATTCAGTACTTC. Amino acid sequence: CASTHRQGDIQYF.

The J gene is TRBJ2-7, the V gene TRBV6-1; TRBD2 aligns across 14 bases. The V gene end was trimmed by 5 bases and the J gene end by 2 bases; junction bases not matched to a gene: 8. CDR1 and CDR2 (germline): MNHNS, SASEGT. CDR3 length equals 17 residues. CDR3 loop: CASSPGLAGVPPYEQYF. In DNA, the CDR3 is TGTGCCAGCAGTCCGGGACTAGCGGGAGTACCACCCTACGAGCAGTACTTC.

This clonotype showed up many times. The chain couples TRBV6-1 to TRBJ2-2; 7 bases line up with TRBD2. Germline CDR1 MNHNS, CDR2 SASEGT. CDR3 size: 15 residues. J lost 3 bases, V lost 3 bases, and 4 bases had no gene match. The CDR3 bases are TGTGCCAGCAGTGACGTGGGGAGGGACACCGGGGAGCTGTTTTTT. This codes for CASSDVGRDTGELFF.

This clonotype was seen a few times. V usage is TRBV7-9 and J usage is TRBJ2-7; the match to TRBD2 covers 10 bases. J lost 4 bases, V lost 6 bases, and 9 bases had no gene match. The CDR3 spans 15 residues. Germline loops: CDR1 SEHNR, CDR2 FQNEAQ (reference sequence). The DNA of the CDR3 is TGTGCCAGCAGTTCAAGCGGGAGGGCAACTTACGAGCAGTACTTC. Its translation: CASSSSGRATYEQYF.